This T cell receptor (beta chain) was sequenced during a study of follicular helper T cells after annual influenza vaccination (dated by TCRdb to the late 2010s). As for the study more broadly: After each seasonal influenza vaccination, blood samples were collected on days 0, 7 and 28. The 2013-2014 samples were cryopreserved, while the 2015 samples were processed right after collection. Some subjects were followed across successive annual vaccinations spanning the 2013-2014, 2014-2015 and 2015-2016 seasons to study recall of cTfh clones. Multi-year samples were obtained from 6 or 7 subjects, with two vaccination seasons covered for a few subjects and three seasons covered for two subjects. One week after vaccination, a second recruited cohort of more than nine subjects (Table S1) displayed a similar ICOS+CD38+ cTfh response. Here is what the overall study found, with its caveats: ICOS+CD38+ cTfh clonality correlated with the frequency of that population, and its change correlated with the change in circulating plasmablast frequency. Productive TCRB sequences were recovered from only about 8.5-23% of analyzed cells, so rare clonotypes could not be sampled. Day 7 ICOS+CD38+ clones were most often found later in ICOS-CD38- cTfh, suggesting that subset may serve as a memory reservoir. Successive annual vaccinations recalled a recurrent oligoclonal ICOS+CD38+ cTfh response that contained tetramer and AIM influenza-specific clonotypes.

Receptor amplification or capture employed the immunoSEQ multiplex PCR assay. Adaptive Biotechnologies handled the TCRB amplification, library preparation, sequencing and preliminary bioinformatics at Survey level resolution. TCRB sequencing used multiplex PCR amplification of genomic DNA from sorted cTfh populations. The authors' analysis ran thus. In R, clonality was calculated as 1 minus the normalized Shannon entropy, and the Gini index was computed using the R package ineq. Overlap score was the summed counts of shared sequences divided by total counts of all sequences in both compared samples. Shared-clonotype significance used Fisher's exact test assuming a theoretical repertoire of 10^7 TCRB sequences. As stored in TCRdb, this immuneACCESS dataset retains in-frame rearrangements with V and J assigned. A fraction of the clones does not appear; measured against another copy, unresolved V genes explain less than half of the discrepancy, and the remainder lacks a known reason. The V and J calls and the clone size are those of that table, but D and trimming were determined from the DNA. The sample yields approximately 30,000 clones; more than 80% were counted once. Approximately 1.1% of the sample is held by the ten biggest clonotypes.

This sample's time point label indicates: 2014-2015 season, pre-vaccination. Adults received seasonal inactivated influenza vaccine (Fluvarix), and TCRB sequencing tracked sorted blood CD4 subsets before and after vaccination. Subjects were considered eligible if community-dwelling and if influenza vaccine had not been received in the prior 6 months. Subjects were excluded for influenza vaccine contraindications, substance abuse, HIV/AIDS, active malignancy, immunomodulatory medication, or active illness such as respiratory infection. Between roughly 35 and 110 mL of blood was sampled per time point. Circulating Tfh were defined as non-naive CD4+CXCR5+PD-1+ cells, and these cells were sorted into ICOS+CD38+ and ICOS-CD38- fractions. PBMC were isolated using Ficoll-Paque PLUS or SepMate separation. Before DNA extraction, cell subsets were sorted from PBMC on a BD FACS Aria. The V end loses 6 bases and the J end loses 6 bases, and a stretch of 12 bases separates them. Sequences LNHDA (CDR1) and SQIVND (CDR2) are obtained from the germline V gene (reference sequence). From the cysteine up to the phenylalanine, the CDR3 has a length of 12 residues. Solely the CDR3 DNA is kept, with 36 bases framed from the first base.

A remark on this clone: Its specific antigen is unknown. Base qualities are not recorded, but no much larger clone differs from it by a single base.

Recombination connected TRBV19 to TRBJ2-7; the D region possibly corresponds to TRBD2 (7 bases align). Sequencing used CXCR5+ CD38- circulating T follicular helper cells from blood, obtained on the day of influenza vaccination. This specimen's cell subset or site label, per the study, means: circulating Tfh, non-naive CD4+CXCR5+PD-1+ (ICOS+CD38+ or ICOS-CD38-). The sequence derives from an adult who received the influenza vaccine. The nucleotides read TGTGCCAGTAGAAACAGGGAGGGCGAGCAGTACTTC. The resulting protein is CASRNREGEQYF.